Presented here are 20 T cell receptor beta chains from one specimen sequenced in a study of blood T cell repertoires in COVID-19 (TCRdb year 2020). Libraries came from the immunoSEQ multiplex PCR assay. Drawn from immuneACCESS, this table holds only the in-frame rearrangements with V and J called that TCRdb kept. Clones are partly lost; checked studies trace under half to an unresolved V gene and leave the rest unexplained. The sample table holds about 220,000 clones, of which about 88% were seen once. The ten most abundant clones make up approximately 0.66% of the sample. The source material was peripheral blood. The receptors derive from a man between 40 and 49 years old with acute or convalescent COVID-19.

V usage is TRBV29-1 and J usage is TRBJ1-1; D remains ambiguous. The V and J ends lost 0 bases and 0 bases respectively, with 5 bases between them. The CDR3 is 13 amino acids. Per the germline V gene, CDR1 is SQVTM and CDR2 is ANQGSEA. The CDR3 DNA sequence: TGCAGCGTTGAAGACACTGTGAACACTGAAGCTTTCTTT. This encodes CSVEDTVNTEAFF.

This clone was recorded only once. The chain is built from TRBV7-2 and TRBJ2-3; 7 nucleotides align to TRBD2. Germline loops: CDR1 SGHTA, CDR2 FQGNSA. This CDR3 is built from 16 residues. J lost 0 bases, V lost 5 bases, and 8 bases had no gene match. The CDR3 DNA reads as TGTGCCAGCAGCCACCCGCTAGCGGAAAGCACAGATACGCAGTATTTT. Residues: CASSHPLAESTDTQYF.

The chain carries TRBV2 and TRBJ1-5; D perhaps matches TRBD1 (5 bases). Trimming removed 7 bases at V and 7 bases at J, with 14 bases between. There are 13 residues in the CDR3. Germline lookup yields CDR1 SNHLY and CDR2 FYNNEI. The CDR3 DNA reads TGTGCCAGCAAACGTCCAGGGAAACAGCCCCAGCATTTT. Its translation is CASKRPGKQPQHF.

This chain joins TRBV19 and TRBJ1-5; TRBD1 matches at 9 bases. Germline assignment: CDR1 LNHDA and CDR2 SQIVND (reference sequence). Trimming at V came to 6 bases and at J to 2 bases, leaving 5 bases not matched to a gene. CDR3 length equals 15 residues. CDR3 amino acids: CASRRQGEGNQPQHF. The CDR3 region has the DNA TGTGCCAGTAGGAGACAGGGGGAGGGCAATCAGCCCCAGCATTTT.

The chain recombines TRBV15 with TRBJ2-7; weak D call: TRBD1 (6 bases). This CDR3 comprises 15 residues. V was pared by 3 bases and J by 3 bases, with 15 bases between. Germline V gene sequence: CDR1 LNHNV, CDR2 YYDKDF (reference sequence). The CDR3 sequence: CATSSGAGAGYEQYF. DNA of the CDR3: TGTGCCACCAGCAGTGGCGCAGGGGCTGGCTACGAGCAGTACTTC.

This chain uses TRBV5-6 with TRBJ2-1, with no clear D. The CDR3 is 16 residues long. Trimming cost V 4 bases and J 0 bases, with 14 bases left between them. The V gene's germline CDR1 is SGHDT and CDR2 YYEEEE. CDR3 DNA: TGTGCCAGCAGCCACCCCGGGTTATTCTCCTACAATGAGCAGTTCTTC. It encodes CASSHPGLFSYNEQFF.

The chain is built from TRBV3-1 (or the pseudogene TRBV3-2) and TRBJ1-1; 12 bases map to TRBD1. CDR1 is LGHDT, CDR2 YNNKEL, per germline (reference sequence). V trimming: 3 bases; J trimming: 4 bases; junction bases outside the gene matches: 6. The CDR3 loop spans 16 amino acids. The CDR3 is CASSHRGQGAITEAFF. CDR3 DNA sequence: TGTGCCAGCAGCCACAGGGGACAGGGGGCGATCACTGAAGCTTTCTTT.

The chain employs TRBV11-2 and TRBJ2-5, with 8 bases that match TRBD2. Germline trimming cut 5 bases from V and 5 bases from J; bases unmatched to any gene: 7. The germline gives CDR1 SGHAT, CDR2 FQNNGV. This CDR3 spans 14 amino acids. The CDR3 sequence is CASSTGTSEETQYF. As DNA, the CDR3 is TGTGCCAGCAGCACAGGGACTAGTGAGGAGACCCAGTACTTC.

This clone turned up a few times. The genes are TRBV25-1 and TRBJ1-4, with unresolved D. There are 16 residues in the CDR3. V was pared by 4 bases and J by 5 bases, with 17 bases between. Germline CDR1 MGHDK, CDR2 SYGVNS. CDR3 sequence: CASSALGRGLNEKLFF. The CDR3 bases are TGTGCCAGCAGTGCCTTAGGACGCGGGCTGAATGAAAAACTGTTTTTT.

CDR3 in amino acids: CASSLADSGNSPLHF. The CDR3 DNA reads as TGCGCCAGCAGCTTGGCGGACAGTGGTAATTCACCCCTCCACTTT. The V and J genes are TRBV5-1 and TRBJ1-6; D possibly corresponds to TRBD1 (6 bases). V was pared by 0 bases and J by 6 bases, with 10 bases between. This CDR3 has 15 residues. From germline, CDR1 is SGHRS and CDR2 YFSETQ.

V usage is TRBV3-1 (or the pseudogene TRBV3-2) and J usage is TRBJ1-3; tentative D call: TRBD1 (6 bases). Deletions cut 4 bases from V and 4 bases from J, with 14 bases between. The CDR3 is 15 amino acids. Germline CDR1 is LGHDT and CDR2 is YNNKEL (reference sequence). Written as DNA, the CDR3 is TGTGCCAGCAGCCGTCTGAGGGGGTTCGGAAACACCATATATTTT. Amino acid sequence: CASSRLRGFGNTIYF.

The chain employs TRBV19 and TRBJ1-4, with a tentative D call TRBD1 (5 bases). Germline V gene data show CDR1 as LNHDA and CDR2 as SQIVND (reference sequence). Trimming took off 1 base at V and 8 bases at J, with 17 bases between the two ends. The CDR3 is 16 residues long. The CDR3 region is CASSIGGGQGGEKLFF. CDR3 bases: TGTGCCAGTAGTATAGGGGGTGGCCAGGGCGGCGAAAAACTGTTTTTT.

The chain is built from TRBV5-1 and TRBJ2-7; weak D call: TRBD2 (5 bases). CDR1 is SGHRS and CDR2 is YFSETQ in the germline V gene. V lost 1 base and J 4 bases, leaving 15 bases between the germline ends. The CDR3 extends over 15 amino acids. The CDR3 DNA sequence: TGCGCCAGCAGCTTGATGAGCGGCCTCAGTTACGAGCAGTACTTC. Protein sequence: CASSLMSGLSYEQYF.

This chain uses TRBV6-5 with TRBJ1-1; 7 bases fit TRBD1. This CDR3 has 16 residues. Germline V gene data show CDR1 as MNHEY and CDR2 as SVGAGI. V dropped 4 bases and J dropped 1; count of bases not matched to a gene: 9. CDR3 bases: TGTGCCAGCAGTTCCCTACCCGGGACAGCGAACACTGAAGCTTTCTTT. Its translation: CASSSLPGTANTEAFF.

The chain links TRBV19 to TRBJ2-1; 8 nucleotides line up with TRBD2. CDR1 is LNHDA and CDR2 is SQIVND in the germline V gene (reference sequence). CDR3 length: 14 residues. V dropped 3 bases and J dropped 5; count of bases not matched to a gene: 3. The CDR3 region is CASSITGGDNEQFF. The CDR3 DNA is TGTGCCAGTAGTATTACGGGAGGGGACAATGAGCAGTTCTTC. Based on the CDR3 plus reference TRBV19 and TRBJ2-1, the full variable domain is DGGITQSPKYLFRKEGQNVTLSCEQNLNHDAMYWYRQDPGQGLRLIYYSQIVNDFQKGDIAEGYSVSREKKESFPLTVTSAQKNPTAFYLCASSITGGDNEQFFGPGTRLTVL.

This clone was picked up one time. CDR3 DNA: TGTGCCAGCAGCTTAGCTTTGAGGGTCGGACAGCCCCAGCATTTT. It yields the protein CASSLALRVGQPQHF. The genes are TRBV7-2 and TRBJ1-5; D remains unclear. The germline V gene encodes CDR1 SGHTA and CDR2 FQGNSA. The CDR3 loop spans 15 amino acids. Trimming pared 0 bases from V and 7 bases from J, leaving 13 bases between.

This clone was seen only once. The chain has TRBV30 and TRBJ2-1, with D perhaps TRBD2 (6 bases). The CDR3 has 11 amino acids. Trimming shortened V by 2 bases and J by 14 bases, and 13 bases separated the two germline ends. The germline V gene encodes CDR1 GTSNPN and CDR2 SVGIG (reference sequence). The CDR3 DNA reads as TGTGCCTGGAGTCCGGGAGATAAGGAGTTCTTC. Translation: CAWSPGDKEFF. The full variable domain, completed using reference TRBV30 and TRBJ2-1, is SQTIHQWPATLVQPVGSPLSLECTVEGTSNPNLYWYRQAAGRGLQLLFYSVGIGQISSEVPQNLSASRPQDRQFILSSKKLLLSDSGFYLCAWSPGDKEFFGPGTRLTVL.

The rearrangement uses TRBV28 and TRBJ1-3; TRBD1 aligns across 7 bases. The V and J ends lost 7 bases and 0 bases, in that order; junction bases with no gene match: 6. From germline, CDR1 is MDHEN and CDR2 SYDVKM. The CDR3 runs to 15 residues. The CDR3 here is CASTSGTDSGNTIYF. The CDR3, as DNA: TGTGCCAGCACTTCCGGGACAGACTCTGGAAACACCATATATTTT.

The chain uses TRBV6-5 and TRBJ1-1, with D hard to call. The V gene lost 6 bases and the J gene lost 0 bases, with 14 bases spanning the gap. The CDR3 runs 15 residues. Germline-derived CDR1 and CDR2 are MNHEY and SVGAGI. The CDR3 region is CASSSPAGMNTEAFF. Written as DNA, the CDR3 is TGTGCCAGCAGCTCCCCTGCCGGGATGAACACTGAAGCTTTCTTT.

The chain carries TRBV6-5 and TRBJ1-6; D unclear. The V and J ends lost 2 bases and 13 bases respectively, with 12 bases between them. Germline CDR1 is MNHEY and CDR2 is SVGAGI. This CDR3 comprises 13 residues. In nucleotides, the CDR3 is TGTGCCAGCAGTTACGGGAGCCACTACCCCCTCCACTTT. Translation gives CASSYGSHYPLHF.